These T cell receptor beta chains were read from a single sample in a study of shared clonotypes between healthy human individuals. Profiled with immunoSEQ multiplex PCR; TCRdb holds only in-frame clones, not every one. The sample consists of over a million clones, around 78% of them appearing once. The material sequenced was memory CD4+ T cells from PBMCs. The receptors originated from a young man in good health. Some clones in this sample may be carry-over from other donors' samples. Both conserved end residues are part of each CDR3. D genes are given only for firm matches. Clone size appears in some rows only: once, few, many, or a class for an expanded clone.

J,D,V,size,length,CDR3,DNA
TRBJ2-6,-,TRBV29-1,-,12,CSVETGANVLTF,TGCAGCGTTGAAACCGGGGCCAACGTCCTGACTTTC
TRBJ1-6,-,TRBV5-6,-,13,CASSLNRDSPLHF,TGTGCCAGCAGCTTGAATCGTGATTCACCCCTCCACTTT
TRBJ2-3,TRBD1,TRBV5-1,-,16,CASSIRQGGETDTQYF,TGCGCCAGCAGCATTAGACAGGGGGGTGAGACAGATACGCAGTATTTT
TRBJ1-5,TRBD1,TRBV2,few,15,CASKDRGATNQPQHF,TGTGCCAGCAAGGACAGGGGCGCCACCAATCAGCCCCAGCATTTT
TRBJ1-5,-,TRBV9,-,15,CASSVGGVGGQPQHF,TGTGCCAGCAGCGTAGGAGGGGTAGGGGGTCAGCCCCAGCATTTT
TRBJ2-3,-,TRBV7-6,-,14,CASSPRGAADTQYF,TGTGCCAGCAGCCCCCGCGGGGCGGCAGATACGCAGTATTTT
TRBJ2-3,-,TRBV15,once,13,CATSRDKRDTQYF,TGTGCCACCAGCAGAGATAAGCGGGATACGCAGTATTTT
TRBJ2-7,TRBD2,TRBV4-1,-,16,CASSQGTSGSLYEQYF,TGCGCCAGCAGCCAGGGGACTAGCGGGAGCTTATACGAGCAGTACTTC
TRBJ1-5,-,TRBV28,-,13,CASRVNSNQPQHF,TGTGCCAGCAGAGTTAATAGCAATCAGCCCCAGCATTTT
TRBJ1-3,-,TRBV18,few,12,CASSPTGNTIYF,TGTGCCAGCTCACCAACGGGAAACACCATATATTTT
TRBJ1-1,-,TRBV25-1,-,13,CASRGRSNTEAFF,TGTGCCAGCAGAGGGCGATCTAACACTGAAGCTTTCTTT
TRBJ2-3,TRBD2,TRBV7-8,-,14,CASSSRTRSHTQYF,TGTGCCAGCAGCTCGAGGACTAGATCGCATACGCAGTATTTT
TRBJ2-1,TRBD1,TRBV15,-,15,CATSRHTGDYNEQFF,TGTGCCACCAGCAGACACACAGGGGACTACAATGAGCAGTTCTTC
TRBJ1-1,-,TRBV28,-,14,CASSYRSRNTEAFF,TGTGCCAGCAGTTACAGGTCAAGGAACACTGAAGCTTTCTTT
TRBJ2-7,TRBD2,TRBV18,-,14,CASSPTGGPPEQYF,TGTGCCAGCTCACCCACGGGGGGACCCCCCGAGCAGTACTTC
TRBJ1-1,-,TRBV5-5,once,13,CASSFEPRTEAFF,TGTGCCAGCAGCTTTGAGCCCAGGACTGAAGCTTTCTTT
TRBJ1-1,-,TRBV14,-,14,CASSQVWGNTEAFF,TGTGCCAGCAGCCAAGTATGGGGGAACACTGAAGCTTTCTTT